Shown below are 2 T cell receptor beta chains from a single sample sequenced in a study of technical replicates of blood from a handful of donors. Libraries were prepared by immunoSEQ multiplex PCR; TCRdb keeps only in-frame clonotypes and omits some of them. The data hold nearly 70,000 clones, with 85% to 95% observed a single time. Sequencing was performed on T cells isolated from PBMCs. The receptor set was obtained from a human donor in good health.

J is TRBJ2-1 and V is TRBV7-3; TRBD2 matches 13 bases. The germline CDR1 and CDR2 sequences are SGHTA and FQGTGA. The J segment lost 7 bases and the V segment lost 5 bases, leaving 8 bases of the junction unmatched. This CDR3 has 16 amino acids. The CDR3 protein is CASSVGLAGAGNEQFF. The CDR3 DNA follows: TGTGCCAGCAGCGTCGGACTAGCGGGAGCGGGAAATGAGCAGTTCTTC.

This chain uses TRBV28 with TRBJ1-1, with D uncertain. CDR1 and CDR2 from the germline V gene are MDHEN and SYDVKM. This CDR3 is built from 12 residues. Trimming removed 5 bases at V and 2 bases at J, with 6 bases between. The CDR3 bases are TGTGCCAGCAGTCTTCTTAACACTGAAGCTTTCTTT. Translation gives CASSLLNTEAFF.